The clone carrying this T cell receptor (beta chain) came up a few times. The antigen is unknown. Every bit of the isolated RNA underwent reverse transcription, so sequencing read expressed TCRB transcripts. The table came from immunoSEQ multiplex PCR; TCRdb's copy has only in-frame clones and leaves some out. The repertoire holds 140,000 to 150,000 clones, with about 10% as singletons. The data belong to a study of beta chain features in type 1 diabetes. Study-wide context: What patients shared with healthy donors was a similar profile of age, gender and cell yields.

General study points: Type 1 diabetes patients had VDJ junctions that carried fewer insertions and more deletions. For patients, the naive, central memory and Treg TCRB repertoires appeared more alike than for healthy donors.

The authors sorted CD4+ naive, central memory, regulatory and stem cell-like memory cells via CD45RO/CCR7/CD25/CD127/CD95/CD27. V was trimmed by 3 bases and J by 3 bases, leaving 3 bases between them. The CDR3 has 11 amino acids. The germline V gene has CDR1 SEHNR and CDR2 FQNEAQ (reference sequence). This clonotype was sampled from a man younger than 35 in good health. The gene calls are TRBV7-9 and TRBJ2-7, with unresolved D. The specimen was naive CD4+ T cells from blood. The CDR3 sequence: CASSFHYEQYF. The CDR3 region has the DNA TGTGCCAGCAGCTTCCACTACGAGCAGTACTTC.